The 22 T cell receptor beta chains below come from one sample, sequenced in a study of cytomegalovirus exposure and HLA in healthy donors. Primers: 60 Vbeta forward and 13 Jbeta reverse. Assay used: immunoSEQ multiplex PCR; TCRdb lists only in-frame clones, some missing. The table records roughly 200,000 clones, around three quarters of them present only once. Input material: PBMCs. These receptors were taken from a man aged 25-45 years in good health and CMV-seronegative.

The V call is TRBV5-1, the J call TRBJ2-1; perhaps TRBD2 as D (6 bases). The CDR3 covers 16 residues. V lost 4 bases and J 0 bases, leaving 14 bases between the germline ends. Germline CDR1 SGHRS, CDR2 YFSETQ. As DNA, the CDR3 is TGCGCCAGCAGCACGGGACTTTTCAGCTCCTACAATGAGCAGTTCTTC. Amino acid sequence: CASSTGLFSSYNEQFF.

V usage is TRBV5-1 and J usage is TRBJ1-5, with D tentatively TRBD1 (5 bases). V was clipped by 4 bases and J by 5 bases, with 10 bases between them. Germline loops: CDR1 SGHRS, CDR2 YFSETQ. The CDR3 has 13 amino acids. The CDR3 nucleotides are TGCGCCAGCAGCCCACAAGGGGATCAGCCCCAGCATTTT. Translation gives CASSPQGDQPQHF. Full variable domain (rest looked up from reference TRBV5-1 and TRBJ1-5): KAGVTQTPRYLIKTRGQQVTLSCSPISGHRSVSWYQQTPGQGLQFLFEYFSETQRNKGNFPGRFSGRQFSNSRSEMNVSTLELGDSALYLCASSPQGDQPQHFGDGTRLSIL.

The chain combines TRBV15 with TRBJ1-5; D not resolved. The CDR3 extends over 19 amino acids. Germline assignment: CDR1 LNHNV and CDR2 YYDKDF (reference sequence). Trimming removed 3 bases at V and 1 base at J, with 22 bases between. The CDR3 coding sequence is TGTGCCACCAGCAGGAATTCGGAAGTCGGAATAGCGAGCAATCAGCCCCAGCATTTT. It specifies CATSRNSEVGIASNQPQHF.

This chain links TRBV18 with TRBJ1-1; D might be TRBD1 (6 bases). The CDR3 runs 15 residues. Germline lookup yields CDR1 KGHSH and CDR2 LQKENI. Trimming took 3 bases from V and 0 from J, leaving 11 bases between them. CDR3: CASSPLPGVNTEAFF. CDR3 DNA sequence: TGTGCCAGCTCACCTCTTCCAGGGGTGAACACTGAAGCTTTCTTT. Full variable domain (rest looked up from reference TRBV18 and TRBJ1-1): NAGVMQNPRHLVRRRGQEARLRCSPMKGHSHVYWYRQLPEEGLKFMVYLQKENIIDESGMPKERFSAEFPKEGPSILRIQQVVRGDSAAYFCASSPLPGVNTEAFFGQGTRLTVV.

Many counts were recorded for this clone. The rearrangement links TRBV6-6 to TRBJ1-2; D is possibly TRBD1 (5 bases). CDR1 is MNHNY, CDR2 SVGAGI, per germline (reference sequence). The CDR3 loop spans 15 amino acids. V was pared by 3 bases and J by 8 bases, with 19 bases between. The DNA of the CDR3 is TGTGCCAGCAGTTATAACCGGGACTTTGGAGTGGGCTACACCTTC. Residues: CASSYNRDFGVGYTF.

This chain connects TRBV4-1 to TRBJ2-3; 7 bases fit TRBD1. J gave up 4 bases and V 0 bases, and 7 bases lay outside the gene matches. The CDR3 contains 16 residues. The V gene's germline CDR1 is MGHRA and CDR2 YSYEKL. The CDR3 sequence is CASSQDFRGQSDTQYF. Written as DNA, the CDR3 is TGCGCCAGCAGCCAAGATTTCAGGGGACAGTCAGATACGCAGTATTTT.

This clone was detected a few times. At one end, the junction sequence differs from germline, possibly due to a read error. This CDR3 is also generated by other DNA sequences in the sample. The genes are TRBV2 and TRBJ2-7, with 10 bases lining up with TRBD2. This CDR3 contains 15 residues. Germline values: CDR1 SNHLY, CDR2 FYNNEI. CDR3 bases: TGTGCCAGTAGTGACTTACTAGCGGGAAGTTCCGAGCAGTACTTC. Its translation: CASSDLLAGSSEQYF. Using reference TRBV2 and TRBJ2-7 for the parts outside the CDR3, the full variable domain is EPEVTQTPSHQVTQMGQEVILRCVPISNHLYFYWYRQILGQKVEFLVSFYNNEISEKSEIFDDQFSVERPDGSNFTLKIRSTKLEDSAMYFCASSDLLAGSSEQYFGPGTRLTVT.

In this sample, this clone turned up a few times. The chain uses TRBV7-2 and TRBJ2-7, with TRBD2 as a possible D gene (6 bases). Germline V lookup: CDR1 SGHTA, CDR2 FQGNSA. Trimming shortened V by 5 bases and J by 1 base, and 12 bases separated the two germline ends. This CDR3 spans 14 amino acids. The CDR3 DNA sequence: TGTGCCAGCAGCGAACCGGGACTTTCCTACGAGCAGTACTTC. It codes for CASSEPGLSYEQYF. The full variable domain, in which reference TRBV7-2 and TRBJ2-7 provide the parts outside the CDR3, is GAGVSQSPSNKVTEKGKDVELRCDPISGHTALYWYRQSLGQGLEFLIYFQGNSAPDKSGLPSDRFSAERTGGSVSTLTIQRTQQEDSAVYLCASSEPGLSYEQYFGPGTRLTVT.

The chain combines TRBV30 with TRBJ1-1, with TRBD1 matching over 9 bases. Germline CDR1 and CDR2: GTSNPN and SVGIG (reference sequence). This CDR3 spans 15 amino acids. Trimming at V came to 3 bases and at J to 5 bases, leaving 10 bases not matched to a gene. The CDR3 reads CAWRLSSTGGTEAFF. The CDR3 nucleotides are TGTGCCTGGAGACTTTCCTCGACAGGGGGGACTGAAGCTTTCTTT.

The sample holds a few counts of this clone. Within the sample, other DNA sequences also encode this same CDR3. The CDR3 nucleotides are TGTGCCAGCAGTTCCCAGGGACAGGGAATTCAGCCCCAGCATTTT. This codes for CASSSQGQGIQPQHF. The rearrangement links TRBV28 to TRBJ1-5, with 9 bases lining up with TRBD1. The CDR3 loop spans 15 amino acids. Germline lookup yields CDR1 MDHEN and CDR2 SYDVKM. The ends lost 4 bases at V and 6 bases at J; junction bases unmatched: 7.

The genes are TRBV28 and TRBJ2-5; D call uncertain. V shed 1 base and J shed 5 bases, with 5 bases lying between them. Germline V CDR1 and CDR2: MDHEN, SYDVKM. The CDR3 extends over 12 amino acids. The chain's CDR3 is CASSLYGETQYF. CDR3 DNA: TGTGCCAGCAGTTTATACGGGGAGACCCAGTACTTC.

The chain is built from TRBV12-5 and TRBJ1-2, with 7 bases lining up with TRBD1. Germline CDR1 is LGHNT and CDR2 is FRNRAP. The CDR3 runs to 12 residues. Trimming removed 6 bases from V and 7 bases from J; junction bases left unmatched: 5. The CDR3 region is CASGTGVSGYTF. The CDR3 DNA reads as TGTGCTAGTGGAACAGGGGTGAGTGGCTACACCTTC. The variable domain in full, completed from reference TRBV12-5 and TRBJ1-2, reads DARVTQTPRHKVTEMGQEVTMRCQPILGHNTVFWYRQTMMQGLELLAYFRNRAPLDDSGMPKDRFSAEMPDATLATLKIQPSEPRDSAVYFCASGTGVSGYTFGSGTRLTVV.

The V and J genes are TRBV7-9 and TRBJ2-7; no definite D call. CDR1 is SEHNR and CDR2 is FQNEAQ in the germline V gene (reference sequence). With 0 bases removed from V and 2 bases from J, the gap between germline ends came to 11 bases. The CDR3 length is 15 residues. The CDR3 sequence: CASSLAAAGTYEQYF. In nucleotides, the CDR3 is TGTGCCAGCAGCTTAGCTGCTGCAGGCACCTACGAGCAGTACTTC.

The genes are TRBV5-1 and TRBJ2-3; possibly TRBD1 for D (6 bases). The germline CDR1 and CDR2 sequences are SGHRS and YFSETQ. V was trimmed by 5 bases and J by 1 base, leaving 14 bases between them. The CDR3 is 15 amino acids. CDR3 DNA sequence: TGCGCCAGCAGTCCTAGAAAGGGGGGCACAGATACGCAGTATTTT. This codes for CASSPRKGGTDTQYF.

V usage is TRBV29-1 and J usage is TRBJ2-5, with 8 bases that match TRBD2. J lost 0 bases, V lost 4 bases, and 10 bases had no gene match. The V gene's germline CDR1 is SQVTM and CDR2 ANQGSEA. The CDR3 loop spans 16 amino acids. The CDR3 bases are TGCAGCGTTGTAGGCGTAATACTAGCGGACCAAGAGACCCAGTACTTC. Translated: CSVVGVILADQETQYF.

This clone appeared a few times. V and J are TRBV5-1 and TRBJ2-3; D might be TRBD2 (6 bases). CDR1 is SGHRS, CDR2 YFSETQ, per germline. CDR3 length: 15 residues. The V gene lost 3 bases and the J gene lost 1 base, with 12 bases spanning the gap. The CDR3 region has the DNA TGCGCCAGCAGCTCACTCGCGGGACGCACAGATACGCAGTATTTT. This gives the protein CASSSLAGRTDTQYF. The full variable domain, its missing parts supplied by reference TRBV5-1 and TRBJ2-3, is KAGVTQTPRYLIKTRGQQVTLSCSPISGHRSVSWYQQTPGQGLQFLFEYFSETQRNKGNFPGRFSGRQFSNSRSEMNVSTLELGDSALYLCASSSLAGRTDTQYFGPGTRLTVL.

This chain links TRBV29-1 with TRBJ2-2, with TRBD2 identical over 8 bases. J gave up 3 bases and V 6 bases, and 6 bases lay outside the gene matches. This CDR3 region has 14 residues. Germline-derived CDR1 and CDR2 are SQVTM and ANQGSEA. The CDR3 DNA is TGCAGCGTCCAGCGGGAGTGGTACACCGGGGAGCTGTTTTTT. Protein product: CSVQREWYTGELFF.

The rearrangement uses TRBV19 and TRBJ2-3, with D maybe TRBD2 (6 bases). The V gene's germline CDR1 is LNHDA and CDR2 SQIVND (reference sequence). The CDR3 spans 19 residues. Trimming took off 10 bases at V and 3 bases at J, with 32 bases between the two ends. The CDR3 nucleotides read TGTGCCATCCTTGGACTGATATCAGGGACTCCCCCGGGAACAGATACGCAGTATTTT. Protein sequence: CAILGLISGTPPGTDTQYF.

This sequence joins TRBV28 and TRBJ2-5; no definite D call. The DNA end lines up better with TRBJ2-7; the J call may be wrong. This CDR3 contains 14 residues. CDR1 and CDR2 (germline): MDHEN, SYDVKM. The CDR3 reads CASSMTVSSYEQYF. CDR3 in DNA: TGTGCCAGCAGTATGACTGTTAGCTCCTACGAGCAGTACTTC.

Comments on this clone: At one of its ends the junction is not consistent with the germline gene, which may arise from a read error. The chain carries TRBV6-1 and TRBJ2-1; TRBD1 matches at 8 bases. The germline V gene has CDR1 MNHNS and CDR2 SASEGT. This CDR3 comprises 16 residues. The DNA of the CDR3 is TGTGCCAGCCGTGAGATACAGGGGGGCTCCTACAATGAGCAGTTCTTC. It yields the protein CASREIQGGSYNEQFF.

The chain is built from TRBV5-1 and TRBJ2-4, with 10 positions matching TRBD2. V dropped 0 bases and J dropped 5; count of bases not matched to a gene: 8. Germline CDR1 SGHRS, CDR2 YFSETQ. This CDR3 is built from 17 residues. Here the CDR3 reads CASSLGLAGESQNIQYF. The CDR3, as DNA: TGCGCCAGCAGCTTGGGACTAGCGGGTGAAAGCCAAAACATTCAGTACTTC.

This clone came up a few times. This chain uses TRBV28 with TRBJ2-7; 8 bases line up with TRBD1. CDR3 length equals 16 residues. V shed 1 base, J shed 5 bases, and the junction held 10 bases outside the gene matches. Germline V lookup: CDR1 MDHEN, CDR2 SYDVKM. This chain's CDR3 is CASSLSDRGPRDEQYF. CDR3 bases: TGTGCCAGCAGTTTATCCGACAGGGGCCCCCGGGACGAGCAGTACTTC.